A selection of T cell receptor beta chains follows, all from one sample in a study of blood T cell repertoires in COVID-19. The protocol was immunoSEQ multiplex PCR, while the TCRdb copy is restricted to in-frame clones and leaves out a portion. Among more than 200,000 clones, about 90% were seen once, and the ten largest hold roughly 3%. The specimen sequenced was peripheral blood. These TCRs come from a young man with active or convalescent COVID-19. Each CDR3 is given with its conserved first and last residue. D genes are given only for firm matches. Part of the rows lack a size; the others show once, few, many or a class for expanded clones.

NA,once,TRBV7-9,TRBJ1-1,TGTGCCAGCAGCCGCCCGGGGGGCACTGAAGCTTTCTTT,CASSRPGGTEAFF
TRBD1,NA,TRBV7-2,TRBJ1-5,TGTGCCAGCAGCTTGGGACAGGCTCAAAATCAGCCCCAGCATTTT,CASSLGQAQNQPQHF
NA,NA,TRBV7-2,TRBJ1-1,TGTGCCAGCAGCTTAGCGTTCAGGGAAGCTTTCTTT,CASSLAFREAFF
NA,NA,TRBV7-3,TRBJ2-7,TGTGCCAGCTGCCCACTACCCGCAGGACAGTCGGCAACCTACGAGCAGTACTTC,CASCPLPAGQSATYEQYF
NA,NA,TRBV4-1,TRBJ2-5,TGCGCCAGCAGCCGAACGGACCAAGAGACCCAGTACTTC,CASSRTDQETQYF
TRBD1,NA,TRBV6-6,TRBJ1-2,TGTGCCAGCAGCAGCCGGGACAGCAACTATGGCTACACCTTC,CASSSRDSNYGYTF
NA,NA,TRBV19,TRBJ1-6,TGTGCCAGTAGTATTGTCCGTGATTCACCCCTCCACTTT,CASSIVRDSPLHF
NA,few,TRBV2,TRBJ1-3,TGTGCCAGCAGGGTGGGACAACAGACCTCTGGAAACACCATATATTTT,CASRVGQQTSGNTIYF
TRBD2,NA,TRBV5-6,TRBJ2-3,TGTGCCAGCAGCGAGGGACTAGCGGGGGGCAGCCCGTTCGATACGCAGTATTTT,CASSEGLAGGSPFDTQYF
TRBD1,NA,TRBV30,TRBJ2-7,TGTGCCTGGAGAGACATCGGGACAGCCTACGAGCAGTACTTC,CAWRDIGTAYEQYF
NA,once,TRBV3-1/TRBV3-2,TRBJ2-7,TGTGCCAGCAGCCATGACTTTCCCTACGAGCAGTACTTC,CASSHDFPYEQYF
NA,NA,TRBV2,TRBJ2-2,TGTGCCAGCAGTGAAGTAGCGAAGAGGTTTTTT,CASSEVAKRFF
NA,NA,TRBV28,TRBJ1-5,TGTGCCAGCAGTTTAGATAGGAGAGTCAGCAATCAGCCCCAGCATTTT,CASSLDRRVSNQPQHF
TRBD1,NA,TRBV28,TRBJ1-1,TGTGCCAGCAGGGGACAGGGGGCCGGGAACACTGAAGCTTTCTTT,CASRGQGAGNTEAFF
TRBD2,NA,TRBV29-1,TRBJ2-2,TGCAGCGCCGTAGCGGGTCCGCCCAACACCGGGGAGCTGTTTTTT,CSAVAGPPNTGELFF
NA,NA,TRBV5-1,TRBJ1-4,TGCGCCAGCAGCTTAGTAGGGGGTGCTAATGAAAAACTGTTTTTT,CASSLVGGANEKLFF
NA,once,TRBV4-3,TRBJ2-2,TGCGCCAGCAGCCAAGATCCTAGCAGGATCGGAACCGGGGAGCTGTTTTTT,CASSQDPSRIGTGELFF
TRBD2,NA,TRBV6-1,TRBJ2-3,TGTGCCAGCAGTGAATGGTTAGCGGGGCTCCATACGCAGTATTTT,CASSEWLAGLHTQYF
TRBD2,NA,TRBV4-2,TRBJ2-7,TGTGCCAGCAGCCAATCGGGGCATACTAGCGGCTCTACTAGGGAGCAGTACTTC,CASSQSGHTSGSTREQYF
NA,NA,TRBV30,TRBJ1-2,TGTGCCCAAGGGAGGTTTACCAACTATGGCTACACCTTC,CAQGRFTNYGYTF
TRBD1,NA,TRBV9,TRBJ1-1,TGTGCCAGCAGCGCCGGGACAGCACACGAAGCTTTCTTT,CASSAGTAHEAFF
NA,NA,TRBV18,TRBJ2-1,TGTGCCAGCTCACCGAACTACGGGACTCGCCTGCAAGGGCAGTTCTTC,CASSPNYGTRLQGQFF
TRBD2,NA,TRBV4-1,TRBJ2-1,TGCGCCAGCAGCCAAGGGGGACTAGCGGGAAATGAGCAGTTCTTC,CASSQGGLAGNEQFF
NA,NA,TRBV19,TRBJ1-1,TGTGCCAGTAGTATAGATCTCGGGACACCATACACTGAAGCTTTCTTT,CASSIDLGTPYTEAFF
NA,NA,TRBV28,TRBJ2-7,TGTGCCAGCAGCTACAGGGAAGGGGGATCCTACGAGCAGTACTTC,CASSYREGGSYEQYF
NA,NA,TRBV25-1,TRBJ2-7,TGTGCCAGCAGGCTCGGTCTGGTGCAGTACTTC,CASRLGLVQYF
NA,NA,TRBV6-6,TRBJ2-7,TGTGCCAGCAGCCCTCGGGCCTACGAGCAGTACTTC,CASSPRAYEQYF
TRBD2,NA,TRBV5-4,TRBJ2-3,TGTGCCAGCTCGCGGGGGGGCAGCACAGATACGCAGTATTTT,CASSRGGSTDTQYF
TRBD2,NA,TRBV27,TRBJ2-7,TGTGCCAGCAGTCACACGGGGGGGAAGGACGAGCAGTACTTC,CASSHTGGKDEQYF
NA,once,TRBV5-8,TRBJ1-6,TGTGCTAACCTAAACAGGGCAGGGGATTCACCCCTCCACTTT,CANLNRAGDSPLHF
TRBD1,NA,TRBV15,TRBJ2-1,TGTGCCACGAAAAAGGGACAGGGGCCCCATGAGCAGTTCTTC,CATKKGQGPHEQFF
NA,once,TRBV6-5,TRBJ2-2,TGTGCCAGCAGTCCCGTACAGGGTAACACCGGGGAGCTGTTTTTT,CASSPVQGNTGELFF
TRBD2,NA,TRBV5-1,TRBJ2-1,TGCGCCAGCAGCTTGGCCATGAGCGGGGGGGCGGATGAGCAGTTCTTC,CASSLAMSGGADEQFF
NA,NA,TRBV29-1,TRBJ1-1,TGCAGCGCCGGGGTGCTCATGAACACTGAAGCTTTCTTT,CSAGVLMNTEAFF
NA,NA,TRBV4-2,TRBJ1-2,TGTGCCAGCAGCCAAGAGATGAGAAAGAGAAGAAACTATGGCTACACCTTC,CASSQEMRKRRNYGYTF
TRBD1,NA,TRBV11-1,TRBJ1-1,TGTGCCAGCAGCTTCGGACAGGTCGTTGGCACTGAAGCTTTCTTT,CASSFGQVVGTEAFF
TRBD1,NA,TRBV5-4,TRBJ1-1,TGTGCCAGCAGTCGACAGGGGCTGGGTGTTGAAGCTTTCTTT,CASSRQGLGVEAFF
TRBD1,NA,TRBV6-5,TRBJ1-2,TGTGCCAGCAGTTACCGACAAGGGGGCGATGGCTACACCTTC,CASSYRQGGDGYTF
NA,once,TRBV3-1/TRBV3-2,TRBJ2-3,TGTGCCAGCAATAGCGGCGCAGATACGCAGTATTTT,CASNSGADTQYF
NA,NA,TRBV6-2/TRBV6-3,TRBJ2-7,TGTGCCAGCAGTCCCCGGGGTGGCATCCTCTACGAGCAGTACTTC,CASSPRGGILYEQYF
NA,NA,TRBV28,TRBJ2-7,TGTGCCAGCAGTTCTGACTCCCTCCCGTACTTC,CASSSDSLPYF
TRBD1,NA,TRBV29-1,TRBJ2-1,TGCAGCGGTGGGACAGGGAACAATGAGCAGTTCTTC,CSGGTGNNEQFF
TRBD1,NA,TRBV6-1,TRBJ1-5,TGTGCCAGCAGTGAATGGGGGACAGGGGCCGATCAGCCCCAGCATTTT,CASSEWGTGADQPQHF
NA,NA,TRBV6-2/TRBV6-3,TRBJ2-1,TGTGCCAGCAGTTACTCGGGCCTAGCCGATGAGCAGTTCTTC,CASSYSGLADEQFF
NA,NA,TRBV7-3,TRBJ1-1,TGTGCCAGCAGCTTAACACACAGATTGGGCCCCACTGAAGCTTTCTTT,CASSLTHRLGPTEAFF
NA,NA,TRBV4-3,TRBJ2-7,TGCGCCAGCAGCCAAGATCGCTACGAGCAGTACTTC,CASSQDRYEQYF
TRBD1,NA,TRBV15,TRBJ2-7,TGTGCCACCAGGGGGGACAGCGACTACGAGCAGTACTTC,CATRGDSDYEQYF
NA,NA,TRBV29-1,TRBJ2-2,TGCAGCGTTGGACAGGCGAACACCGGGGAGCTGTTTTTT,CSVGQANTGELFF
TRBD1,few,TRBV19,TRBJ1-4,TGTGCCAGTACCAAACCGGGACAGGGTAATGAAAAACTGTTTTTT,CASTKPGQGNEKLFF
TRBD1,NA,TRBV30,TRBJ1-6,TGTGCCTGGAGCACACCGGGACAGGGAAATTCACCCCTCCACTTT,CAWSTPGQGNSPLHF
TRBD2,NA,TRBV6-6,TRBJ2-1,TGTGCCAGCAGTTACTCGGTGACTAGCGGGGTATTCTTC,CASSYSVTSGVFF
TRBD2,NA,TRBV7-9,TRBJ2-5,TGTGCCAGCAGCTTAGCTGGCGGGGGGGTTCAAGAGACCCAGTACTTC,CASSLAGGGVQETQYF